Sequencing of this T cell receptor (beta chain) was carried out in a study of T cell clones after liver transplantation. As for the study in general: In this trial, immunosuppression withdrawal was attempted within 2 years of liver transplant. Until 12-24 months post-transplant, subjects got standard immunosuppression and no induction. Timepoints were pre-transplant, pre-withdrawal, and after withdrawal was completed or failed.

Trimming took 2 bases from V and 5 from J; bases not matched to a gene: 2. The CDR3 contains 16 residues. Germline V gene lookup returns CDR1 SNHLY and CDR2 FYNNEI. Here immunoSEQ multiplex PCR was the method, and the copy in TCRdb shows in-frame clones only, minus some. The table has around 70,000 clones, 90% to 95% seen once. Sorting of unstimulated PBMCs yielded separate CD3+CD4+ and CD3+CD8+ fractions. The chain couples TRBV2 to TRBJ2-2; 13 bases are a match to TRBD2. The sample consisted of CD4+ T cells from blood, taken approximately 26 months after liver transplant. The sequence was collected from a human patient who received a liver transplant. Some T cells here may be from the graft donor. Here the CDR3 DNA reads TGTGCCAGCAGTGAAATGGGACTAGCGGGAACCGGGGAGCTGTTTTTT. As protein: CASSEMGLAGTGELFF.